This T cell receptor (beta chain) came from a study of shared clonotypes between healthy human individuals. The assay ran at deep level. Genomic DNA from each subset was divided evenly over several immunoSEQ plates. Roughly 300 ng DNA, roughly 30,000 T cell genomes, went into unsorted PBMC replicate PCRs. Per the original data handling: ImmunoSEQ junction-only sequences lacked quality scores, so their filtering differed. Using immunoSEQ multiplex PCR, the repertoire was profiled, and TCRdb retains in-frame clones only, with some absent. That table is the source of V, J and clone size, and D and trimming were worked out from the DNA. Of around 440,000 clones listed, around 77% are singletons. V dropped 3 bases and J dropped 9 bases, with 15 bases sitting between them. The germline V gene encodes CDR1 MDHEN and CDR2 SYDVKM. This CDR3 comprises 15 residues.

V gene TRBV28 combines with J gene TRBJ1-6, with D possibly being TRBD1 (5 bases). Sequencing input: PBMCs. The sequence was collected from a woman between 35 and 50 years old in good health. Some clones in this sample may be carry-over from other donors' samples. The CDR3 region has the DNA TGTGCCAGCAGTTTGTTGGACCTAGGGGCTTCACCCCTCCACTTT. As protein: CASSLLDLGASPLHF.